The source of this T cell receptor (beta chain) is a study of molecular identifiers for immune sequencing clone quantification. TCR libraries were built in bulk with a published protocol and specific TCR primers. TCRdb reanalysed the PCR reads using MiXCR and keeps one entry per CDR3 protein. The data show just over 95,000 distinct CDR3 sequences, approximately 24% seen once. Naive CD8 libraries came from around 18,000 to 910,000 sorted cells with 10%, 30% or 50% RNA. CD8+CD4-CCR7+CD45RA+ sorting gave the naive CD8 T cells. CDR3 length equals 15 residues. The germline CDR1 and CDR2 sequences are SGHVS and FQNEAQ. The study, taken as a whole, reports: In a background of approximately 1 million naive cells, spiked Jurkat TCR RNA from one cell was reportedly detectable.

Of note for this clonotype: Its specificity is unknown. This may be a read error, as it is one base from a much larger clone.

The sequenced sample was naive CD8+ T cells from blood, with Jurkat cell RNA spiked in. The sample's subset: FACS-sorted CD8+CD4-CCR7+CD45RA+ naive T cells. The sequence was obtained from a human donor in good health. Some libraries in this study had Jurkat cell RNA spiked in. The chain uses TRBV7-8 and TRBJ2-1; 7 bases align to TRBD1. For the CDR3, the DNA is TGTGGCAGCAGCTTAGTTCAGGGGGCCTACAATGAGCAGTTCTTC. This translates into CGSSLVQGAYNEQFF.